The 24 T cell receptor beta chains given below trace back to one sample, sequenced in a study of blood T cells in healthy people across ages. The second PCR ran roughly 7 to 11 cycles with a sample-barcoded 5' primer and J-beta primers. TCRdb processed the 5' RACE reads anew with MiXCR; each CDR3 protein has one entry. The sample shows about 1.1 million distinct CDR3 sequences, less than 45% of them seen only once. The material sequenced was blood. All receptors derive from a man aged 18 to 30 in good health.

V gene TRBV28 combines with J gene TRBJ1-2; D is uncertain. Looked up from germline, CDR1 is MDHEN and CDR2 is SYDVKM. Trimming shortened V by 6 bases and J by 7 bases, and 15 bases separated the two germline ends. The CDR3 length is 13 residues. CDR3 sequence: CASSYIPSGGYTF. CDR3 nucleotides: TGTGCCAGCAGCTATATACCATCTGGTGGCTACACCTTC.

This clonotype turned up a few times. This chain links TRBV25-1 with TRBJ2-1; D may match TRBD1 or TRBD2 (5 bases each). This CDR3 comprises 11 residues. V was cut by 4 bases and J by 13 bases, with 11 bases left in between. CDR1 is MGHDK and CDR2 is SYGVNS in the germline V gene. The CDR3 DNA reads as TGTGCCAGCAGTGTTGGGGGAAAACAGTTCTTC. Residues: CASSVGGKQFF. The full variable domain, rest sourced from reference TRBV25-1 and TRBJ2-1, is EADIYQTPRYLVIGTGKKITLECSQTMGHDKMYWYQQDPGMELHLIHYSYGVNSTEKGDLSSESTVSRIRTEHFPLTLESARPSHTSQYLCASSVGGKQFFGPGTRLTVL.

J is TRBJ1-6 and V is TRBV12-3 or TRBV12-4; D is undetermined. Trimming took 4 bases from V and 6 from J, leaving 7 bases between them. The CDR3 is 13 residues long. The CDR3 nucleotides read TGTGCCAGCAGTTCTGACCTTAATTCACCCCTCCACTTT. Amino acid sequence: CASSSDLNSPLHF.

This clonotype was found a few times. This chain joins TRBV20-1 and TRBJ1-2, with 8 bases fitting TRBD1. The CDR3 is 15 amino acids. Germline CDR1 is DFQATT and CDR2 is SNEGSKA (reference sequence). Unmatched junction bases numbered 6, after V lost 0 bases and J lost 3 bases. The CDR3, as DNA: TGCAGTGCTAGAGAGACACAGGGGGTGGACTATGGCTACACCTTC. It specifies CSARETQGVDYGYTF.

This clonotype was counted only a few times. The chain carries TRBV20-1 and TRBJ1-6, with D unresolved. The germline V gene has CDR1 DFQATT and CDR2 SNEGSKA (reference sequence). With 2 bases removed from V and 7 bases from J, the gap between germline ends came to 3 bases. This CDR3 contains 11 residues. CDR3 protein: CSARTNSPLHF. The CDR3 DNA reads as TGCAGTGCTAGAACCAATTCACCCCTCCACTTT.

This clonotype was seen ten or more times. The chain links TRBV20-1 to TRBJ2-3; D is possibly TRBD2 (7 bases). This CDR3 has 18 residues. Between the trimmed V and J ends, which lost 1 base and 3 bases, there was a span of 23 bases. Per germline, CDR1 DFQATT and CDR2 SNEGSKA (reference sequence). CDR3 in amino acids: CSARGGGASSEWTDTQYF. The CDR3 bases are TGCAGTGCTAGAGGAGGGGGGGCAAGTTCCGAGTGGACAGATACGCAGTATTTT.

CDR3 in amino acids: CASSLTGQNQPQHF. In DNA, the CDR3 is TGTGCCAGCAGTTTAACGGGACAGAATCAGCCCCAGCATTTT. The V call is TRBV12-3 or TRBV12-4, the J call TRBJ1-5; TRBD1 agrees at 7 bases. With 2 bases clipped from V and 4 bases from J, the junction kept 2 bases outside the gene matches. The CDR3 runs to 14 residues.

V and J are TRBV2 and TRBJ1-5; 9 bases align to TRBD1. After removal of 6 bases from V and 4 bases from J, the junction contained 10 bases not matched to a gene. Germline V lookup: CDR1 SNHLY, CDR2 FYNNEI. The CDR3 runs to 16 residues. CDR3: CASSGTEGTGNQPQHF. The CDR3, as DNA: TGTGCCAGCAGCGGGACTGAAGGGACAGGGAATCAGCCCCAGCATTTT.

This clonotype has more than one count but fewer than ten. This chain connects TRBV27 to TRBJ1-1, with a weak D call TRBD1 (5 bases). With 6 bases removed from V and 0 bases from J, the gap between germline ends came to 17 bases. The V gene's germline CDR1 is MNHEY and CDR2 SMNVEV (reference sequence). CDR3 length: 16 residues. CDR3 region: CASSPGHRSMNTEAFF. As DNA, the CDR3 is TGTGCCAGCAGCCCGGGGCACCGATCGATGAACACTGAAGCTTTCTTT.

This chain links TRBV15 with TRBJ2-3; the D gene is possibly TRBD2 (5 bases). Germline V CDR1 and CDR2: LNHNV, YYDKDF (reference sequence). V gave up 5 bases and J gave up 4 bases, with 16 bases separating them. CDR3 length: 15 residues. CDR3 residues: CATSERRRVADTQYF. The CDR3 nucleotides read TGTGCCACCAGCGAACGACGGCGGGTTGCAGATACGCAGTATTTT.

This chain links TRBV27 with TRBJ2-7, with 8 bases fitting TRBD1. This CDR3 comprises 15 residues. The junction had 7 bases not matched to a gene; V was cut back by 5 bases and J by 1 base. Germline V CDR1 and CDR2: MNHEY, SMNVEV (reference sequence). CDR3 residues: CASSPRTGKSYEQYF. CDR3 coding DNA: TGTGCCAGCAGTCCCCGGACAGGGAAATCCTACGAGCAGTACTTC.

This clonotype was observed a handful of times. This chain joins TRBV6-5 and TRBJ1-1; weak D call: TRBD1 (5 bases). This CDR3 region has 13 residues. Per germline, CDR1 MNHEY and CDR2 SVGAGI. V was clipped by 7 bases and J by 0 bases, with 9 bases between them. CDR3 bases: TGTGCCAGCACAGGGATTCTGAACACTGAAGCTTTCTTT. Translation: CASTGILNTEAFF.

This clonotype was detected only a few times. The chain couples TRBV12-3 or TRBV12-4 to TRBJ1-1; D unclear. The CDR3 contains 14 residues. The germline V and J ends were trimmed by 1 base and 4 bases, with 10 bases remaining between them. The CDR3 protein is CASSLEVGITEAFF. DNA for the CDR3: TGTGCCAGCAGTTTAGAGGTAGGGATCACTGAAGCTTTCTTT.

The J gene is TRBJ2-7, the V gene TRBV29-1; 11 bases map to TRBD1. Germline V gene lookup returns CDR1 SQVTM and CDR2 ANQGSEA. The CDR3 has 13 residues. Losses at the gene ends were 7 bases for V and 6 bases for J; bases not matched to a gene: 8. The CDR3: CSGGSGTGGEQYF. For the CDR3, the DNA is TGCAGCGGAGGCTCCGGGACAGGGGGCGAGCAGTACTTC.

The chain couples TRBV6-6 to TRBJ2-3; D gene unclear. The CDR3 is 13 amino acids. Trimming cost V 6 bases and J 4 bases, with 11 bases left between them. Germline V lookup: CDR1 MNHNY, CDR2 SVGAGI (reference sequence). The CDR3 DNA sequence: TGTGCCAGCAGCCACGAAATCGCAGATACGCAGTATTTT. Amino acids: CASSHEIADTQYF.

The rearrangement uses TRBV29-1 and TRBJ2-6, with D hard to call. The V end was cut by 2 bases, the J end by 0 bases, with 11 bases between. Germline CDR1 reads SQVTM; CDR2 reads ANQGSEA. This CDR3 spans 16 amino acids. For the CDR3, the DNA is TGCAGCGTTGAATGGCTCGAGATCTCTGGGGCCAACGTCCTGACTTTC. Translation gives CSVEWLEISGANVLTF. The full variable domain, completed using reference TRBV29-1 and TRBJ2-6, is SAVISQKPSRDICQRGTSLTIQCQVDSQVTMMFWYRQQPGQSLTLIATANQGSEATYESGFVIDKFPISRPNLTFSTLTVSNMSPEDSSIYLCSVEWLEISGANVLTFGAGSRLTVL.

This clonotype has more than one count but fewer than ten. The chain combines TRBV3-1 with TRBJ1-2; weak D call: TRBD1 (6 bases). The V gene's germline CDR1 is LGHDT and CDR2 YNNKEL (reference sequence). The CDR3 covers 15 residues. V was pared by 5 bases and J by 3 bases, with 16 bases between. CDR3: CASSSPDRFHYGYTF. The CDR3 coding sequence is TGTGCCAGCAGCTCGCCAGACAGGTTCCACTATGGCTACACCTTC.

The CDR3 DNA is TGCAGCGTTGACCGGGCAGCCATGAACACTGAAGCTTTCTTT. It encodes CSVDRAAMNTEAFF. The rearrangement joins TRBV29-1 to TRBJ1-1; D not certain. CDR1 SQVTM and CDR2 ANQGSEA come from the germline V gene. Trimming took off 3 bases at V and 0 bases at J, with 11 bases between the two ends. CDR3 length: 14 residues.

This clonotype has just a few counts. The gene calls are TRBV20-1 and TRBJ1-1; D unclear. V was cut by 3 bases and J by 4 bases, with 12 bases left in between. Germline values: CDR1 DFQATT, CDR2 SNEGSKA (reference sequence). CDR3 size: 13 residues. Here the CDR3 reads CSASYKQPTEAFF. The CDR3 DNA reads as TGCAGTGCTAGCTACAAGCAGCCCACTGAAGCTTTCTTT.

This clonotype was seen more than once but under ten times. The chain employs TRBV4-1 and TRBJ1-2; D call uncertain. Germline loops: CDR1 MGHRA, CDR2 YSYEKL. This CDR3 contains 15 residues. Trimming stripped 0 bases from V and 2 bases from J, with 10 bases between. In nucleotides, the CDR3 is TGCGCCAGCAGCCAAGAAGCAGTTACCAACTATGGCTACACCTTC. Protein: CASSQEAVTNYGYTF.

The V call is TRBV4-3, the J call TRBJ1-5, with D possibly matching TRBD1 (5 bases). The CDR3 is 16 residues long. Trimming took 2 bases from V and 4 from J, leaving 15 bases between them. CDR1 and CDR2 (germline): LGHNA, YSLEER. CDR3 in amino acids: CASSQTVGERNQPQHF. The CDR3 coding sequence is TGCGCCAGCAGCCAAACGGTGGGGGAGCGAAATCAGCCCCAGCATTTT.

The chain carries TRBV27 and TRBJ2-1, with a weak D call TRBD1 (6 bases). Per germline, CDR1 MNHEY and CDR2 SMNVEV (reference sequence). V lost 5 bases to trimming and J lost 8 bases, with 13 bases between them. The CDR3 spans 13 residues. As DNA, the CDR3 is TGTGCCAGCAGTCCGACCAGGGGCGATGAGCAGTTCTTC. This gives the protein CASSPTRGDEQFF.

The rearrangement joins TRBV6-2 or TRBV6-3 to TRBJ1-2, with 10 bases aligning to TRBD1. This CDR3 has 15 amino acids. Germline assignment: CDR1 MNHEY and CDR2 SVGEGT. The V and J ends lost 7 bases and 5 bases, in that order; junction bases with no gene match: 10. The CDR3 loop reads CASTTDGTGVYGYTF. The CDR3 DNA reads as TGTGCCAGCACCACGGATGGGACAGGGGTTTATGGCTACACCTTC.

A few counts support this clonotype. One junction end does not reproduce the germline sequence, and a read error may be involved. This chain's CDR3 is CASSLTTGGYEQYF. The CDR3 DNA reads TGTGCCAGCAGCCTGACGACAGGAGGCTACGAGCAGTACTTC. This rearrangement joins TRBV4-3 to TRBJ2-7, with D maybe TRBD1 (6 bases). In germline, CDR1 is LGHNA, CDR2 YSLEER. The CDR3 has 14 amino acids.